This T cell receptor beta chain was profiled in a study of T cell clones after liver transplantation. Looking at the study overall: Immunosuppression withdrawal was tried within 2 years after liver transplantation in this trial. TCRbeta sequencing after a pre-transplant mixed lymphocyte reaction identified graft-donor-reactive clones, later tracked in post-transplant blood. Three of the eight recipients were HCV-positive; the rest had non-autoimmune, non-viral transplant indications. Tolerance: complete withdrawal held at least one year, liver enzymes staying within twice normal.

Repertoires were generated with immunoSEQ multiplex PCR, while TCRdb's copy carries only in-frame clones and drops some. Of 65,000 to 95,000 clones detected, about four fifths appear once; the ten largest clones hold 0.55% to 0.75%. The V and J ends lost 4 bases and 3 bases respectively, with 13 bases between them. This CDR3 is 14 amino acids long. Germline loops: CDR1 SGHNT, CDR2 YYREEE (reference sequence). This clone has a handful of counts. The sequence was obtained from a human donor who received a liver transplant. The material sequenced was CD4+ T cells from blood, taken before liver transplant. The chain links TRBV5-4 to TRBJ1-2, with a tentative D call TRBD1 (6 bases). CDR3 nucleotide sequence: TGTGCCAGCAGCCGGACACACAGGGACTATGGCTACACCTTC. Protein product: CASSRTHRDYGYTF.